This TCR beta chain was profiled in a study of T cells in Graves' hyperthyroidism and ophthalmopathy (dated by TCRdb to about 2019). For the wider study: Peripheral blood was collected at initial diagnosis, before any treatment. Prospective prediction of ophthalmopathy was tested in an independent validation cohort of approximately 19 hyperthyroidism patients and 17 patients who later progressed to ophthalmopathy. The roughly 91 discovery patients were randomly split 7:3 into training and test sets. A discovery cohort of about 95 patients, approximately 45 with Graves' ophthalmopathy and roughly 59 with stable Graves' hyperthyroidism, was used to find distinguishing TCR V-J signatures. Following sampling, methimazole starting at 30 mg daily was given to hyperthyroidism patients, and high-dose intravenous methylprednisolone was given to ophthalmopathy patients. The study also compared thyroid tissue and blood T-cell repertoires from more than 5 Graves' hyperthyroidism patients. TCR Vbeta CDR3 sequencing of roughly 140 peripheral blood samples (approximately 44 ophthalmopathy, roughly 74 hyperthyroidism and some 17 progressor patients) is reported in the paper. The study at large found these results: In cross-validation, a model built on a 13 V-J signature told ophthalmopathy apart from stable hyperthyroidism with approximately 90% sensitivity and about 81% specificity, and in testing the same model reached 80%/75%. Sample size was not statistically predetermined, and blinding of investigators to group allocation was not performed. Blood samples also contained most of the expanded thyroid clonotypes (frequency above 0.001), which suggests that blood repertoires may reflect thyroid immune responses. In validation, the model predicted progression to ophthalmopathy with roughly 70% sensitivity and around 72% specificity, a median of about 6 months before onset.

Amplification of TCR beta CDR3 regions was carried out from RNA transcripts. For the first round of RT-PCR on the TCR CDR3, the HTBI primer set was used together with the Qiagen OneStep RT-PCR kit. Libraries were constructed in a second round of multiplex PCR, after which size selection and purification were performed. The libraries were sequenced on an Illumina HiSeq2000 using paired-end 100 bp reads. On the study's bioinformatics: Raw data were processed with SOAPnuke, discarding reads with adapters, uncalled bases, mean Phred below 15, or no exact constant-primer or identifier match. COPE v1.2.5 was used to merge the high-quality paired reads, and each unique nucleotide sequence was defined as a clonotype. Clonotypes were aligned to IMGT TRBV, TRBD and TRBJ reference segments using MiTCR v1.1. The analysis was restricted to V-J combinations with a frequency above 0.0001, which together covered around 99% of the repertoires. A TCS score was defined as the ratio between F50 (clonal expansion) and ExV (chaos), using BLOSUM62-based TCRdist between CDR3 peptides within each V-J. Welch's t-statistics and random forest reduced 450 to 600 V-J features to some 14, which were used in a naive Bayes classifier (R e1071). The public reads were reprocessed in TCRdb via fastp at Q25 and MiXCR, keeping in-frame beta chains. Entries are consolidated by CDR3 protein sequence, retaining the most common genes and DNA. The V and J calls and clone size are TCRdb's, not the authors'. This sample is represented by around 500,000 distinct CDR3 sequences; 12% to 15% of them were singletons. The top ten clones comprise over 11% of the sample.

The germline V end is reduced by 7 bases and the J end by 3 bases; junction bases left unmatched: 9. As encoded in the germline V gene (reference sequence), CDR1 is LNHDA while CDR2 is SQIVND. The CDR3, from cysteine to phenylalanine, totals 15 residues. Just CDR3 DNA is preserved here, 45 bases in frame from base 1. This clonotype was counted a few times. The clone's antigen remains unknown. No qualities accompany the bases; no much larger clone lies one base away. Stable Graves' hyperthyroidism was defined as the absence of progression to ophthalmopathy over 18 months of follow-up. Hyperthyroidism patients were newly diagnosed, had a disease duration of under 2 months, and were aged 18 to 65 years. The study excluded patients with uncontrolled infections, other autoimmune diseases, pregnancy or lactation. Clinical symptoms, serum thyroxine and TRAb, thyroid ultrasound, and orbital computed tomography formed the basis for the diagnoses. Ficoll-Paque density gradient centrifugation was used to isolate PBMCs from 8.5 to 10 ml of fresh peripheral blood. Trizol reagent was used to extract total RNA, and RNA quality was then checked on an Agilent 2100 Bioanalyzer.

The sample taken for sequencing was blood. The TCR comes from a woman aged 35 to 49 with Graves' hyperthyroidism. The chain joins TRBV19 to TRBJ2-1; TRBD1 agrees with 7 junctional bases. The DNA is as follows: TGTGCCAGTAAGGGGGCCCTCCAGATCTACAATGAGCAGTTCTTC. This yields the protein CASKGALQIYNEQFF. Full variable domain (CDR3 extended with the reference TRBV19 and TRBJ2-1 proteins): DGGITQSPKYLFRKEGQNVTLSCEQNLNHDAMYWYRQDPGQGLRLIYYSQIVNDFQKGDIAEGYSVSREKKESFPLTVTSAQKNPTAFYLCASKGALQIYNEQFFGPGTRLTVL.